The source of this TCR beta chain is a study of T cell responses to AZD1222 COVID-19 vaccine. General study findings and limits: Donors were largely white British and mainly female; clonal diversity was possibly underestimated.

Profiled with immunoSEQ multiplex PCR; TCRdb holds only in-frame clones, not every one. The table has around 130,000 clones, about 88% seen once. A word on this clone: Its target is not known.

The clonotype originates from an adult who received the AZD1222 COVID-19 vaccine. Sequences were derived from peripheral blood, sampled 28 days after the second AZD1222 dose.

CDR3 nucleotides: TGTGCCAGCAGCTTACTAGGGAAGAACACTGAAGCTTTCTTT. Its translation is CASSLLGKNTEAFF. This chain connects TRBV7-9 to TRBJ1-1, with D uncertain. V was cut by 2 bases and J by 1 base, with 8 bases left in between. CDR3 size: 14 residues. Germline V CDR1 and CDR2: SEHNR, FQNEAQ (reference sequence). The variable domain in full, with the rest retrieved from reference TRBV7-9 and TRBJ1-1, is DTGVSQNPRHKITKRGQNVTFRCDPISEHNRLYWYRQTLGQGPEFLTYFQNEAQLEKSRLLSDRFSAERPKGSFSTLEIQRTEQGDSAMYLCASSLLGKNTEAFFGQGTRLTVV.